This T cell receptor (beta chain) was recorded in a study of shared clonotypes between healthy human individuals. Deep was the level used in running the assay. Generated by immunoSEQ multiplex PCR, the TCRdb table keeps only in-frame clones and is missing some. The sample holds around 980,000 clones; 70% to 80% are singletons and the top ten take under 0.8%. Germline trimming cut 6 bases from V and 6 bases from J; bases unmatched to any gene: 9. CDR1 and CDR2 (germline): MDHEN, SYDVKM. This CDR3 is 15 amino acids long. The J gene is TRBJ2-7, the V gene TRBV28, with 12 bases identical to TRBD2. Sequencing used memory CD4+ T cells from PBMCs. Noted subset: CD45RA-negative fraction. The sequence was obtained from a young man in good health. Some clones in this sample may be carry-over from other donors' samples. CDR3 loop: CASSQVGLAGSEQYF. CDR3 DNA sequence: TGTGCCAGCAGCCAAGTGGGACTAGCGGGTTCCGAGCAGTACTTC.